These 19 T cell receptor beta chains came from one sample sequenced in a study of CD8 T cells in ankylosing spondylitis. MiXCR, run by TCRdb on the 5' RACE reads, gives a single entry per CDR3 protein. This table holds approximately 250,000 distinct CDR3 sequences, under 30% found once. The sample was blood, either unsorted or a sorted T cell fraction (not recorded which). The receptors shown here come from a male donor with ankylosing spondylitis or in good health (not recorded which).

This clonotype was picked up one time. This sequence joins TRBV6-1 and TRBJ2-5; 10 nucleotides agree with TRBD2. V dropped 6 bases and J dropped 2; count of bases not matched to a gene: 12. The CDR3 covers 17 residues. Germline assignment: CDR1 MNHNS and CDR2 SASEGT. CDR3 sequence reads: CASRAGLAGALQETQYF. The CDR3 DNA follows: TGTGCCAGCAGGGCCGGGCTAGCGGGGGCCCTACAAGAGACCCAGTACTTC.

V is TRBV20-1 and J is TRBJ2-7; D is possibly TRBD1 (6 bases). The CDR3 is made up of 12 amino acids. Per the germline V gene, CDR1 is DFQATT and CDR2 is SNEGSKA (reference sequence). The V and J ends lost 6 bases and 2 bases respectively, with 11 bases between them. This CDR3 reads CSAGDTAYEQYF. The CDR3 DNA reads as TGCAGTGCGGGGGACACCGCCTACGAGCAGTACTTC.

The J gene is TRBJ2-7, the V gene TRBV12-3 or TRBV12-4; 9 bases agree with TRBD1. V shed 4 bases, J shed 4 bases, and the junction held 8 bases outside the gene matches. This CDR3 region has 15 residues. The CDR3 sequence: CASSSLGQGNYEQYF. CDR3 DNA sequence: TGTGCCAGCAGTTCACTCGGACAGGGGAATTACGAGCAGTACTTC.

This clonotype was detected a few times. The chain uses TRBV20-1 and TRBJ2-3; 7 nucleotides agree with TRBD2. CDR1 is DFQATT, CDR2 SNEGSKA, per germline (reference sequence). V shed 6 bases and J 5 bases; nucleotides not matched to a gene: 14. CDR3 length: 15 amino acids. Here the CDR3 reads CSARGTPDRGDTQYF. The CDR3 DNA follows: TGCAGTGCGCGGGGGACTCCCGATAGAGGAGATACGCAGTATTTT.

This clonotype appeared many times. V is TRBV15 and J is TRBJ2-7; no firm D call. CDR3 size: 12 residues. Germline V lookup: CDR1 LNHNV, CDR2 YYDKDF (reference sequence). Between the trimmed V and J ends, which lost 5 bases and 2 bases, there was a span of 7 bases. DNA of the CDR3: TGTGCCACCAGCCAGACCCCCTACGAGCAGTACTTC. Protein product: CATSQTPYEQYF.

This clonotype was counted ten times or more. The genes are TRBV4-2 and TRBJ1-5; maybe TRBD1 (5 bases). Trimming cost V 1 base and J 4 bases, with 11 bases left between them. CDR1 is LGHNA and CDR2 is YNFKEQ in the germline V gene. The CDR3 is made up of 15 amino acids. CDR3 nucleotides: TGTGCCAGCAGCCAAGGGGGGGAGGGTAATCAGCCCCAGCATTTT. Its translation: CASSQGGEGNQPQHF.

The chain couples TRBV20-1 to TRBJ1-1; D remains ambiguous. The CDR3 has 12 amino acids. In germline, CDR1 is DFQATT, CDR2 SNEGSKA (reference sequence). V lost 5 bases, J lost 4 bases, and 11 bases lay in between. The CDR3 loop reads CSAGDLGTEAFF. The CDR3 DNA sequence: TGCAGTGCTGGCGATCTCGGCACTGAAGCTTTCTTT.

There are a few counts of this clonotype. The genes are TRBV30 and TRBJ2-7; 10 nucleotides agree with TRBD1. V lost 3 bases to trimming and J lost 4 bases; unmatched junction nucleotides: 9. Germline CDR1 and CDR2: GTSNPN and SVGIG (reference sequence). This CDR3 spans 15 amino acids. The DNA of the CDR3 is TGTGCCTGGAGGGTCACCGGGACAGGGGTGTACGAGCAGTACTTC. It encodes CAWRVTGTGVYEQYF.

The table lists this clonotype with a few counts. The V call is TRBV27, the J call TRBJ2-1, with D unresolved. The V end was cut by 10 bases, the J end by 3 bases, with 4 bases between. This CDR3 comprises 10 residues. Germline assignment: CDR1 MNHEY and CDR2 SMNVEV (reference sequence). The chain's CDR3 is CANGYNEQFF. The CDR3 region has the DNA TGTGCCAACGGCTACAATGAGCAGTTCTTC.

This clonotype was observed a handful of times. V is TRBV20-1 and J is TRBJ2-1; D unclear. CDR3 length equals 14 residues. Germline V gene lookup returns CDR1 DFQATT and CDR2 SNEGSKA (reference sequence). Trimming removed 2 bases at V and 6 bases at J, with 14 bases between. CDR3 loop: CSARLPDRGNEQFF. DNA for the CDR3: TGCAGTGCTAGACTCCCGGACCGAGGCAATGAGCAGTTCTTC.

The chain couples TRBV6-5 to TRBJ2-5; the D gene is possibly TRBD1 (5 bases). This CDR3 region has 14 residues. The germline CDR1 and CDR2 sequences are MNHEY and SVGAGI. V gave up 0 bases and J gave up 4 bases, with 9 bases separating them. The CDR3 protein is CASSYSIRAETQYF. In DNA, the CDR3 is TGTGCCAGCAGTTACTCGATCAGGGCAGAGACCCAGTACTTC.

As for this clonotype: At one end, the junction sequence differs from germline, possibly due to a read error. The V and J genes are TRBV7-6 and TRBJ2-3, with D unclear. The CDR3 extends over 12 amino acids. CDR1 is SGHVS, CDR2 FNYEAQ, per germline. This chain's CDR3 is CASSLLSELPNF. The CDR3, as DNA: TGTGCCAGCAGCTTATTGTCAGAACTTCCGAATTTT.

This clonotype was observed at least ten times. The chain couples TRBV7-8 to TRBJ1-4; a weak D match, TRBD1 (5 bases). Trimming cost V 0 bases and J 9 bases, with 17 bases left between them. The CDR3 totals 16 residues. Germline V CDR1 and CDR2: SGHVS, FQNEAQ. In DNA form, the CDR3 reads TGTGCCAGCAGCTTAGCAGGGGCGCGGGGATGGCAAAAACTGTTTTTT. Its protein is CASSLAGARGWQKLFF.

This clonotype was counted between two and nine times. The chain employs TRBV5-6 and TRBJ1-6, with D unclear. The germline gives CDR1 SGHDT, CDR2 YYEEEE. V shed 2 bases and J shed 6 bases, with 15 bases lying between them. This CDR3 has 16 amino acids. The DNA of the CDR3 is TGTGCCAGCAGCTTTGGATCTGGGGAAGGTAATTCACCCCTCCACTTT. It encodes CASSFGSGEGNSPLHF.

This clonotype was counted ten times or more. This sequence joins TRBV29-1 and TRBJ1-1; D may be TRBD1 (5 bases). Trimming stripped 6 bases from V and 1 base from J, with 9 bases between. This CDR3 is built from 12 residues. CDR1 SQVTM and CDR2 ANQGSEA come from the germline V gene. The CDR3 DNA is TGCAGCGTAGACAGCAAGAACACTGAAGCTTTCTTT. Its protein product is CSVDSKNTEAFF.

This clonotype was counted many times. The chain links TRBV5-5 to TRBJ2-7; the match to TRBD1 covers 12 bases. Germline CDR1 reads SGHKS; CDR2 reads YYEKEE (reference sequence). CDR3 size: 16 residues. The junction had 5 bases not matched to a gene; V was cut back by 2 bases and J by 2 bases. CDR3 in DNA: TGTGCCAGCAGCTTATCCGGGACAGGGGGCACCTACGAGCAGTACTTC. This gives the protein CASSLSGTGGTYEQYF.

This clonotype was seen repeatedly, ten times or more. The gene calls are TRBV11-2 and TRBJ1-1; 7 positions match TRBD1. Losses at the gene ends were 5 bases for V and 1 base for J; bases not matched to a gene: 7. The CDR3 spans 15 residues. The germline V gene has CDR1 SGHAT and CDR2 FQNNGV. CDR3 sequence: CASSLTGTANTEAFF. CDR3 DNA sequence: TGTGCCAGCAGCCTAACGGGGACAGCGAACACTGAAGCTTTCTTT.

The table lists this clonotype with many counts. The chain links TRBV6-1 to TRBJ2-7; tentative D call: TRBD2 (5 bases). The CDR3 runs 12 residues. The germline V gene has CDR1 MNHNS and CDR2 SASEGT. V lost 6 bases and J lost 5, with 11 bases in between. CDR3 protein: CASSRLGDEQYF. The CDR3 DNA is TGTGCCAGCAGCAGACTCGGGGACGAGCAGTACTTC.

This clonotype has only a few counts. The CDR3 is CASNRRDQPQHF. CDR3 coding DNA: TGTGCCAGCAATCGGAGGGATCAGCCCCAGCATTTT. The chain joins TRBV12-3 or TRBV12-4 to TRBJ1-5; D remains ambiguous. V was cut by 7 bases and J by 5 bases, with 9 bases left in between. There are 12 residues in the CDR3.